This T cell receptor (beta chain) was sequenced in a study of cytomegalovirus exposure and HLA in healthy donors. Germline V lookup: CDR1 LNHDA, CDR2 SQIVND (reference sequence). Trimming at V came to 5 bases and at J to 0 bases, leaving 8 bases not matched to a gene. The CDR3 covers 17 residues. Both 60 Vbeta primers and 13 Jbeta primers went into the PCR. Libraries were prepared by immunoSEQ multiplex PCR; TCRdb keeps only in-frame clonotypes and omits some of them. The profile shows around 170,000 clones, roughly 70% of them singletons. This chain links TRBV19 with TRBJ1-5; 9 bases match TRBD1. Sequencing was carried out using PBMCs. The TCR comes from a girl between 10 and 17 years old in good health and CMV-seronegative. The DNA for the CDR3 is TGTGCCAGTAGTGACCGGGACAGGGCACGTAGCAATCAGCCCCAGCATTTT. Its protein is CASSDRDRARSNQPQHF.